This TCR beta chain was found in a study of blood T cell repertoires in COVID-19 (dated by TCRdb to 2018 to 2021). Some background on the complete study: Samples from collaborators originated in the United States, Italy and Spain and spanned both the acute and convalescent phases of COVID-19. The samples were drawn from the first 160 participants of the ongoing ImmuneRACE study and from over a thousand subjects provided by 6 global collaborators. The material from the prospective study consisted of cDNA or gDNA derived from T cells, B-cell-depleted T cells, or PBMCs. Where available, HLA class I and class II types were taken from metadata supplied by the sample provider and were not determined by assay-based typing. The repertoires were released in a freely available public database intended as a resource for research on the immune response to SARS-CoV-2. A de-identified subject ID, COVID-19 status, age in years and sex were almost always included in the sample metadata. Deeply sampled blood TCRbeta repertoires from subjects exposed to, actively infected with, or recovered from COVID-19 were included in the dataset. What the authors observed across the whole study: The quantity of clinical and demographic metadata differed by source and by participant and was supplied without curation.

Another Seattle source contributed samples from volunteer blood donors who had recovered from COVID-19. Each collaborating institution followed its own protocols to collect whole blood in K2EDTA tubes. For TCRbeta analysis, collaborator samples were shipped as frozen whole blood, as isolated PBMCs, or as DNA extracted from either sample type. TCRbeta CDR3 regions were amplified from genomic DNA by means of the immunoSEQ Assay, a bias-controlled multiplex PCR. On the authors' methods: The number of nucleated cells in each sample was estimated by amplification of reference gene primers within the assay. To quantify the absolute abundance of each unique TCRbeta CDR3 rearrangement, sequence reads were collapsed and filtered. For each sample, productive Simpson clonality was calculated as the square root of Simpson's diversity index across productive rearrangements. TCRdb re-hosts the immuneACCESS table, in-frame sequences only. Its copies lack some clones; in the studies checked, an unresolved V gene accounts for under half of them, and the cause for the rest is not known. V, J and clone size are those of that table, while D and trimming were read from the DNA. Across this sample there are roughly 300,000 clones, with approximately 83% seen only once. The leading ten clones occupy around 10% of the sample.

Many counts were recorded for this clone. Its antigen specificity is not known. No much larger clonotype is one base removed from it; base qualities were not supplied. Unmatched junction bases come to 5, with V trimmed by 5 bases and J by 6 bases. The CDR3 holds 14 amino acids from the cysteine to the phenylalanine. The kept DNA is CDR3 alone, 42 bases in frame from the first base. According to the germline V gene (reference sequence), CDR1 reads MNHEY and CDR2 reads SMNVEV. The chain links TRBV27 with TRBJ2-1; 9 central bases correspond to TRBD1. Sample: peripheral blood. The source is a woman aged 45-65 years who had recovered from COVID-19. The encoded CDR3 is CASSEGQGVNEQFF. The DNA sequence reads TGTGCCAGCAGTGAGGGACAGGGTGTCAATGAGCAGTTCTTC.